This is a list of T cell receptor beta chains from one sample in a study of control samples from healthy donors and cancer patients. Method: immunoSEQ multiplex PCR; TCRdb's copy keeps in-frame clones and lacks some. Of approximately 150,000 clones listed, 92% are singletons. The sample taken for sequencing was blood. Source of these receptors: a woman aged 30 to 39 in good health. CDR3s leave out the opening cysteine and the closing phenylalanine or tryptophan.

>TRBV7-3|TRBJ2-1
ASSLSSSGRSSYNEQF
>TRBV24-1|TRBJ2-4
ATSDLNRALAKNIQY
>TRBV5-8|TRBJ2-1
ASSPLRLARNNEQF
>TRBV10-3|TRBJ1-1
ASSLGKGNTEAF
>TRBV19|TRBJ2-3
ASSIVPGPFTDTQY
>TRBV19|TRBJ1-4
ASSIVTNEKLF
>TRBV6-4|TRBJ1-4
ASRKRTDATNEKLF
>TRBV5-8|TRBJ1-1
ASNGGTEAF
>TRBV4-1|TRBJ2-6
ASSRGLALRSGANVLT
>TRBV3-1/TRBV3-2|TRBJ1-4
ASSQEDIRGPSEKLF
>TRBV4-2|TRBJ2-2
ASSQDLQNTGELF
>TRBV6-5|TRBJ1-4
ASGGQGQGKLF
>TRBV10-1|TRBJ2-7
ASYSGGAGESYEQY
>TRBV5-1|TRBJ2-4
ASSLAPQGLAKNIQY
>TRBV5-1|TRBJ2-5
ASSATGGHQETQY
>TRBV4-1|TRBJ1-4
ASSQDLGRQTNEKLF
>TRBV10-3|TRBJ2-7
AISESGQGSPYEQY
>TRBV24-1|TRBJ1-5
ATSDSDVNQPQH
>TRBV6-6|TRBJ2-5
ASRVSGRGGETQY
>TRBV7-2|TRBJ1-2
ASSVGQGGYT
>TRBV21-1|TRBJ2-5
ASRTTPLNGPAWYQETQY
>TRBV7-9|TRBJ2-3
ASSSPAGPLDTQY
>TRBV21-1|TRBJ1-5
ASSKEGGASNQPQH
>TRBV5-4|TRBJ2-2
ASSLAGLAGDRGELF
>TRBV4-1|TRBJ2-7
ASSQEASGSHEQY
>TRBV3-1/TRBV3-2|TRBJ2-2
ASSQSSFLTGELF
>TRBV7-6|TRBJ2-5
ASSPSEAGAMETQY
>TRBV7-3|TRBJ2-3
ASGGGSGADTQY
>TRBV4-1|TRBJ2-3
ASSQEGVRTDTQY
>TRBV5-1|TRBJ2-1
ASSLGQGGTYNEQF
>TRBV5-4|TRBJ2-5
ASSLVGVGVALQETQY
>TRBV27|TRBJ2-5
ASSLSSGEETQY
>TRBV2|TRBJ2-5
ASTSSRGARETQY
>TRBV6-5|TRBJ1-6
ASRAGDSYNSPLH
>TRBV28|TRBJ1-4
ASRNRERPQANEKLF
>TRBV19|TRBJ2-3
GGWTGRTDTQY
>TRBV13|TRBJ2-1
ASSPPGGSSYNEQF
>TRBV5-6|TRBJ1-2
ASSLAMGAGYT
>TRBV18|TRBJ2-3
ASSPPSGRTDTQY
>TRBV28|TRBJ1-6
ASIPPPGTGKEGSPLH
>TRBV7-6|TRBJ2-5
ASSLKVRGASQETQY
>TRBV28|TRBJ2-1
ASTAWGSVPPKPNNEQF
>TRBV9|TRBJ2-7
ASRGLAGAYEQY
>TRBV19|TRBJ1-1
ATKRGRGNTEAF
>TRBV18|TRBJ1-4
ASSPARTSTNEKLF
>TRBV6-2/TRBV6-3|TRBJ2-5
ASSYSREGAPRETQY
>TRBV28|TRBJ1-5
ASSLTISGTGQLNQPQH
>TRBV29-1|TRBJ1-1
SVLQFSNTEAF
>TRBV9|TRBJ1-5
ASSGEDRGVLEPQH
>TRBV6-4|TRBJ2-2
ASSAGTTGELF
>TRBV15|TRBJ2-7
ATSRDRDLKYEQY
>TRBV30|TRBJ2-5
AWSVTRVQETQY
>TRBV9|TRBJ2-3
ASSTEDTQY
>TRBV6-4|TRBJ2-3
ASSETGTSGTDTQY
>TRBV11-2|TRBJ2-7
ASSLDRGIVAGWYEQY